A selection of T cell receptor beta chains follows, all from one sample in a study of Ad26.COV2.S vaccination and SARS-CoV-2 variants. The method was immunoSEQ multiplex PCR; TCRdb's version includes in-frame clones alone and lacks a portion of them. The sample includes just over 350,000 clones, roughly 84% of them seen just once. The sample consisted of peripheral blood, taken in a trial of Ad26.COV2.S vaccine versus placebo. Receptors were obtained from a person aged 18 to 65 who received the Ad26.COV2.S COVID-19 vaccine or a placebo. CDR3s include the opening cysteine and the closing phenylalanine or tryptophan. D genes are given only for firm matches. Size values are once, few and many counts, or a class for expanded clones, and some rows have none.

clone_size: -; j_call: TRBJ2-5; v_call: TRBV12-3/TRBV12-4; d_call: -; cdr3_nt: TGTGCCAGCAGCCGACAGGTACAAGAGACCCAGTACTTC; cdr3_aa: CASSRQVQETQYF
clone_size: -; j_call: TRBJ2-5; v_call: TRBV7-9; d_call: -; cdr3_nt: TGTGCCAGCAGCGTTGGACAGACATATCAAGAGACCCAGTACTTC; cdr3_aa: CASSVGQTYQETQYF
clone_size: -; j_call: TRBJ1-2; v_call: TRBV19; d_call: -; cdr3_nt: TGTGCCAGTAGCCGATCTTTTCGGCCGCTCGGAGGGGCCAAGGAGGGCTACACCTTC; cdr3_aa: CASSRSFRPLGGAKEGYTF
clone_size: -; j_call: TRBJ1-4; v_call: TRBV27; d_call: -; cdr3_nt: TGTGCCAGCAGTTCCCGACCTCCTGACAAGAATGAAAAACTGTTTTTT; cdr3_aa: CASSSRPPDKNEKLFF
clone_size: -; j_call: TRBJ2-1; v_call: TRBV6-5; d_call: TRBD1; cdr3_nt: TGTGCCAGCAGTCTCCGGACAGGGACCTACAATGAGCAGTTCTTC; cdr3_aa: CASSLRTGTYNEQFF
clone_size: few; j_call: TRBJ2-3; v_call: TRBV18; d_call: TRBD1; cdr3_nt: TGTGCCAGCTCACCCCCGGACGACAGGGGAGATACGCAGTATTTT; cdr3_aa: CASSPPDDRGDTQYF
clone_size: -; j_call: TRBJ2-3; v_call: TRBV9; d_call: TRBD2; cdr3_nt: TGTGCCAGCAGCGTTGGTGCGGGAGGGACAGATACGCAGTATTTT; cdr3_aa: CASSVGAGGTDTQYF
clone_size: few; j_call: TRBJ2-6; v_call: TRBV7-2; d_call: -; cdr3_nt: TGTGCCAGCAGCCCCCGGACCTCTGGGGCCAACGTCCTGACTTTC; cdr3_aa: CASSPRTSGANVLTF
clone_size: -; j_call: TRBJ1-4; v_call: TRBV7-2; d_call: TRBD1; cdr3_nt: TGTGCCAGCAGCCCAGGGGGCAGGGGAGAAAAACTGTTTTTT; cdr3_aa: CASSPGGRGEKLFF
clone_size: -; j_call: TRBJ2-3; v_call: TRBV3-1/TRBV3-2; d_call: -; cdr3_nt: TGTGCCAGCAGCCAAGACGTGTGGGGCTCTCCCCCACTAGATACGCAGTATTTT; cdr3_aa: CASSQDVWGSPPLDTQYF
clone_size: -; j_call: TRBJ2-2; v_call: TRBV4-1; d_call: TRBD2; cdr3_nt: TGCGCCAGCAGTAGTCTGGGAGGGATCACCGGGGAGCTGTTTTTT; cdr3_aa: CASSSLGGITGELFF
clone_size: -; j_call: TRBJ1-4; v_call: TRBV7-8; d_call: -; cdr3_nt: TGTGCCAGCAGCTTAGGACCCTGGGGTGAAAAACTGTTTTTT; cdr3_aa: CASSLGPWGEKLFF
clone_size: -; j_call: TRBJ2-1; v_call: TRBV20-1; d_call: -; cdr3_nt: TGCAGTGTTTATGAGCAGTTCTTC; cdr3_aa: CSVYEQFF
clone_size: -; j_call: TRBJ2-7; v_call: TRBV10-2; d_call: -; cdr3_nt: TGCGCCAGCAGCGACAGGTCCCCCTACGAGCAGTACTTC; cdr3_aa: CASSDRSPYEQYF
clone_size: -; j_call: TRBJ2-3; v_call: TRBV2; d_call: -; cdr3_nt: TGTGCCAGCAGTCACCCGGGGGACCCCACAGATACGCAGTATTTT; cdr3_aa: CASSHPGDPTDTQYF
clone_size: few; j_call: TRBJ2-7; v_call: TRBV6-2/TRBV6-3; d_call: TRBD1; cdr3_nt: TGTGCCAGCAGTCAGCGACAGGGGTCTACCTACGAGCAGTACTTC; cdr3_aa: CASSQRQGSTYEQYF